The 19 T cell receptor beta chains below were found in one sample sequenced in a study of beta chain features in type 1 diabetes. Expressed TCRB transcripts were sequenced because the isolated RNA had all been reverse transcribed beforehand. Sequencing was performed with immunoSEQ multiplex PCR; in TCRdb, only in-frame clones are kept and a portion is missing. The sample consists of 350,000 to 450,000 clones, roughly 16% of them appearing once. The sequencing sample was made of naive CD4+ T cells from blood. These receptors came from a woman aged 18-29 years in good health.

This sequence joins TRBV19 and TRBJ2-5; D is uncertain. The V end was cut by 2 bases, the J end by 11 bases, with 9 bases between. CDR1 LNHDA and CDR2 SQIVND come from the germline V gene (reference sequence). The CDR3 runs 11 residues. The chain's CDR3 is CASSIPGPQYF. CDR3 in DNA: TGTGCCAGTAGTATACCGGGTCCTCAGTACTTC.

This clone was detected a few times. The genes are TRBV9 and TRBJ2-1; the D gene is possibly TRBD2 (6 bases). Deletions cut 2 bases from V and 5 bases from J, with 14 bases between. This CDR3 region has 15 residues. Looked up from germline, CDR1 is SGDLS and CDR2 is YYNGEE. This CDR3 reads CASSVGTSAHNEQFF. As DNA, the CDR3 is TGTGCCAGCAGCGTGGGGACTTCAGCCCACAATGAGCAGTTCTTC. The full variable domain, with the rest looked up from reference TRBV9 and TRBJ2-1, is DSGVTQTPKHLITATGQRVTLRCSPRSGDLSVYWYQQSLDQGLQFLIQYYNGEERAKGNILERFSAQQFPDLHSELNLSSLELGDSALYFCASSVGTSAHNEQFFGPGTRLTVL.

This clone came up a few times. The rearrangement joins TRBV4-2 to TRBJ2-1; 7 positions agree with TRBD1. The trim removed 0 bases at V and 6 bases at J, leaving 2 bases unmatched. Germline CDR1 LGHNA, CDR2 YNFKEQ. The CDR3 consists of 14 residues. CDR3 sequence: CASSQDRDSNEQFF. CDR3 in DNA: TGTGCCAGCAGCCAAGACCGGGACAGCAATGAGCAGTTCTTC.

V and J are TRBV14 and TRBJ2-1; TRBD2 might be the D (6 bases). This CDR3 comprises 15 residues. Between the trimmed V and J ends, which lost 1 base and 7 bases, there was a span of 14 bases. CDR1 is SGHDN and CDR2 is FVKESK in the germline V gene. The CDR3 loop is CASSQARGRGNEQFF. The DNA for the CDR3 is TGTGCCAGCAGCCAAGCTCGGGGGAGAGGGAATGAGCAGTTCTTC.

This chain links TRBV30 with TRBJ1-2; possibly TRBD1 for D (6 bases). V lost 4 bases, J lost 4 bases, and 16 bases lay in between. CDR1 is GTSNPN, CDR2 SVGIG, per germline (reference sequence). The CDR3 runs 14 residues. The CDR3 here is CAWKLRQAVYGYTF. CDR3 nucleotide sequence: TGTGCCTGGAAACTAAGACAGGCGGTCTATGGCTACACCTTC.

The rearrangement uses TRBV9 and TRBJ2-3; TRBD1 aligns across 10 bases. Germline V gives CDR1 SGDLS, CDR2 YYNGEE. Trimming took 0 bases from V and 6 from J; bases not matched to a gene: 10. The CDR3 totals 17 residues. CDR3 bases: TGTGCCAGCAGCGTAGATAAGGGGACAGGGGTAACGGATACGCAGTATTTT. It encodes CASSVDKGTGVTDTQYF. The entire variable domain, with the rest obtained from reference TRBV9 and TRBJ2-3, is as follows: DSGVTQTPKHLITATGQRVTLRCSPRSGDLSVYWYQQSLDQGLQFLIQYYNGEERAKGNILERFSAQQFPDLHSELNLSSLELGDSALYFCASSVDKGTGVTDTQYFGPGTRLTVL.

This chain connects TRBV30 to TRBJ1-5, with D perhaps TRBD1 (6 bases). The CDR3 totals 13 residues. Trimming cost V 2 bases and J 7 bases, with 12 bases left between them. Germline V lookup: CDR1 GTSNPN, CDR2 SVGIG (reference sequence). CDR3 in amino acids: CAWSTGSRQPQHF. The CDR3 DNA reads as TGTGCCTGGAGTACAGGGTCAAGGCAGCCCCAGCATTTT.

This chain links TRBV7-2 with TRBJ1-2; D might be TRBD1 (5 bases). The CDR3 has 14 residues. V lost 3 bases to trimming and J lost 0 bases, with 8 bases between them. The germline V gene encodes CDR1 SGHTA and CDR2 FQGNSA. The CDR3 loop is CASSLAGPNYGYTF. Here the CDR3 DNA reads TGTGCCAGCAGCTTGGCAGGGCCTAACTATGGCTACACCTTC. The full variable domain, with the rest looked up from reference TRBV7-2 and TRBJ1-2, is GAGVSQSPSNKVTEKGKDVELRCDPISGHTALYWYRQSLGQGLEFLIYFQGNSAPDKSGLPSDRFSAERTGGSVSTLTIQRTQQEDSAVYLCASSLAGPNYGYTFGSGTRLTVV.

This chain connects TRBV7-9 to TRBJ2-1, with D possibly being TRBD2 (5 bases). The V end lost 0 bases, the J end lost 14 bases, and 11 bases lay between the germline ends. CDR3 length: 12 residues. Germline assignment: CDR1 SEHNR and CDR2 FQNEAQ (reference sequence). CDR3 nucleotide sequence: TGTGCCAGCAGCTTAGCGGGCAGACTAAAGTTCTTC. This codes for CASSLAGRLKFF.

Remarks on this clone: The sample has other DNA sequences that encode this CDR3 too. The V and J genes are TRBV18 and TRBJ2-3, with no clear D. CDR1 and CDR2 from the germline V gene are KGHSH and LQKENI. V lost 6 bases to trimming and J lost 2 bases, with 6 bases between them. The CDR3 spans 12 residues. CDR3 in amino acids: CASSPFTDTQYF. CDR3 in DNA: TGTGCCAGCTCCCCCTTCACAGATACGCAGTATTTT.

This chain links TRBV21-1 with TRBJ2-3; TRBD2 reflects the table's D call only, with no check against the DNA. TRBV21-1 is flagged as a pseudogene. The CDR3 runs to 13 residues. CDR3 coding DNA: TGTGCCAGCAGTAGTGAGAGCACAGATACGCAGTATTTT. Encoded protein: CASSSESTDTQYF.

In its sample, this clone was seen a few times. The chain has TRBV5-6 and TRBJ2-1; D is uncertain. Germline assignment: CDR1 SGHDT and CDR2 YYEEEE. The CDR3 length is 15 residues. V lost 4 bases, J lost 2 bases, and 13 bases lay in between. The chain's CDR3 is CASSGLQVPYNEQFF. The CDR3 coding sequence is TGTGCCAGCAGCGGTCTGCAGGTCCCCTACAATGAGCAGTTCTTC.

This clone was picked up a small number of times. This CDR3 is CSVGGTGNTGELFF. CDR3 DNA: TGCAGCGTTGGCGGGACAGGGAACACCGGGGAGCTGTTTTTT. V is TRBV29-1 and J is TRBJ2-2; 8 bases are shared with TRBD1. V trimming: 4 bases; J trimming: 1 base; junction bases outside the gene matches: 2. The CDR3 has 14 residues. Germline V gene sequence: CDR1 SQVTM, CDR2 ANQGSEA.

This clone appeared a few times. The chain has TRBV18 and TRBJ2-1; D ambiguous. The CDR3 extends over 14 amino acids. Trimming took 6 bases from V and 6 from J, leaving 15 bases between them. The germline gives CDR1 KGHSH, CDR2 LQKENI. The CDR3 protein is CASSPGFRPNEQFF. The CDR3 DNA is TGTGCCAGCTCCCCCGGGTTCCGTCCCAATGAGCAGTTCTTC. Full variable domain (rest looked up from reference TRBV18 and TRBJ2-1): NAGVMQNPRHLVRRRGQEARLRCSPMKGHSHVYWYRQLPEEGLKFMVYLQKENIIDESGMPKERFSAEFPKEGPSILRIQQVVRGDSAAYFCASSPGFRPNEQFFGPGTRLTVL.

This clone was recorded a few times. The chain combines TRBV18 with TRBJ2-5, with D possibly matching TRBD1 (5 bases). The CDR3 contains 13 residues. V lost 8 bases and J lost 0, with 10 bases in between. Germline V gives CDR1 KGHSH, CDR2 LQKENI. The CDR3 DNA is TGTGCCAGCACGACAGTGTACCAAGAGACCCAGTACTTC. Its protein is CASTTVYQETQYF.

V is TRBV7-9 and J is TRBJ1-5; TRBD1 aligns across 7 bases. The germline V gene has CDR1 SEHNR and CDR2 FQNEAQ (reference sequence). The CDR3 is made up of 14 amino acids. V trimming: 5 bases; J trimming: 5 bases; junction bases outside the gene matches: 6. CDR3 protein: CASSHRGRDQPQHF. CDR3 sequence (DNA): TGTGCCAGCAGCCACAGGGGACGGGATCAGCCCCAGCATTTT.

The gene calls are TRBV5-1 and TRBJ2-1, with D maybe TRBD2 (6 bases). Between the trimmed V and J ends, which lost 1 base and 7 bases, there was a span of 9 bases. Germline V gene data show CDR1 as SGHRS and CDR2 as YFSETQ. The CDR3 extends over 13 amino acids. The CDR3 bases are TGCGCCAGCAGCTTGCGGGAGCCTAATGAGCAGTTCTTC. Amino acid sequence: CASSLREPNEQFF.

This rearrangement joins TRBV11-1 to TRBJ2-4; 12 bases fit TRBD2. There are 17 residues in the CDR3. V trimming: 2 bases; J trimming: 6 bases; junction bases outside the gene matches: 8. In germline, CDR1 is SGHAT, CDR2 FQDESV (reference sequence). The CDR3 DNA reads TGTGCCAGCAGCTTATGGACTAGCGGGATCGTTTCAAACATTCAGTACTTC. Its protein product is CASSLWTSGIVSNIQYF.

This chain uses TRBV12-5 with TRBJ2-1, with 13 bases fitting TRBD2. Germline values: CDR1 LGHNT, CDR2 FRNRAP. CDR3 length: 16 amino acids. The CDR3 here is CASGTSGKASYNEQFF. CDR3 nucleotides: TGTGCATCCGGGACTAGCGGGAAGGCCTCCTACAATGAGCAGTTCTTC.